A single sample gave rise to the 27 T cell receptor beta chains below, sequenced in a study of T cells in Graves' hyperthyroidism and ophthalmopathy (dated by TCRdb to about 2019). The library was built by means of multiplex PCR. TCRdb records Illumina HiSeq 2000 as the sequencer. The TCR beta CDR3 regions were amplified from the RNA transcripts. The first round of RT-PCR for the TCR CDR3 was performed with the HTBI primer set and the Qiagen OneStep RT-PCR kit. Starting from the raw public reads, TCRdb applied fastp trimming at Q25, assembled clones with MiXCR and retained in-frame beta chains. Merged by CDR3 protein, the rows form single entries marked with the most common genes and DNA. The sample data list 550,000 to 600,000 distinct CDR3 sequences, and around 15% of these were observed just once. The ten largest clones represent under 20% of the sample. The source material was blood. Receptors were obtained from a woman younger than 35 with Graves' hyperthyroidism.

V is TRBV9 and J is TRBJ2-3; D might be TRBD1 (6 bases). The CDR3 covers 16 residues. Trimming left V 3 bases short and J 0 bases short, with 14 bases between. Germline V lookup: CDR1 SGDLS, CDR2 YYNGEE. The CDR3 DNA reads TGTGCCAGCAGCGCCATGACAGGCGGGAGCACAGATACGCAGTATTTT. It translates to CASSAMTGGSTDTQYF.

This clonotype appeared many times. The V gene is TRBV6-1, the J gene TRBJ2-7; 8 bases match TRBD2. The germline V gene has CDR1 MNHNS and CDR2 SASEGT. The trim removed 8 bases at V and 2 bases at J, leaving 8 bases unmatched. CDR3 length equals 14 residues. CDR3 protein: CASAVVAGTYEQYF. The CDR3 nucleotides are TGTGCCAGCGCCGTGGTAGCGGGAACCTACGAGCAGTACTTC.

V usage is TRBV30 and J usage is TRBJ2-7; D not resolved. Between the trimmed V and J ends, which lost 0 bases and 2 bases, there was a span of 5 bases. Germline loops: CDR1 GTSNPN, CDR2 SVGIG (reference sequence). This CDR3 region has 12 residues. The CDR3 nucleotides read TGTGCCTGGAGTGTAATACCCTACGAGCAGTACTTC. Residues: CAWSVIPYEQYF.

This CDR3 is CASSQEGGKNYGYTF. DNA of the CDR3: TGCGCCAGCAGCCAAGAAGGTGGGAAGAACTATGGCTACACCTTC. The chain couples TRBV4-1 to TRBJ1-2; no reliable D call. The CDR3 has 15 amino acids. The V gene's germline CDR1 is MGHRA and CDR2 YSYEKL. V was trimmed by 0 bases and J by 2 bases, leaving 10 bases between them.

This clonotype was seen ten or more times. The chain carries TRBV12-3 or TRBV12-4 and TRBJ2-3, with D possibly TRBD1 on 6 matching bases. Trimming pared 4 bases from V and 1 base from J, leaving 12 bases between. The CDR3 sequence is 15 residues long. The CDR3 bases are TGTGCCAGCAGTTCCGGACAGTCTGGCACAGATACGCAGTATTTT. Protein: CASSSGQSGTDTQYF.

This clonotype was seen only a few times. This chain joins TRBV3-1 and TRBJ1-3; D is possibly TRBD1 (6 bases). Germline V gives CDR1 LGHDT, CDR2 YNNKEL (reference sequence). Trimming left V 4 bases short and J 9 bases short, with 16 bases between. The CDR3 runs to 14 residues. The CDR3: CASSPLPRGGTIYF. CDR3 coding DNA: TGTGCCAGCAGCCCGCTACCCAGGGGCGGCACCATATATTTT.

This clonotype was recorded at least ten times. The rearrangement links TRBV5-1 to TRBJ2-2; 11 nucleotides line up with TRBD2. The CDR3 runs 15 residues. From germline, CDR1 is SGHRS and CDR2 YFSETQ. Trimming removed 4 bases from V and 3 bases from J; junction bases left unmatched: 2. The CDR3 reads CASSTSGRDTGELFF. The CDR3 DNA follows: TGCGCCAGCAGCACTAGCGGGAGAGACACCGGGGAGCTGTTTTTT. The full variable domain, rest sourced from reference TRBV5-1 and TRBJ2-2, is KAGVTQTPRYLIKTRGQQVTLSCSPISGHRSVSWYQQTPGQGLQFLFEYFSETQRNKGNFPGRFSGRQFSNSRSEMNVSTLELGDSALYLCASSTSGRDTGELFFGEGSRLTVL.

This clonotype was seen at least ten times. CDR3 sequence reads: CAWSHSGSLYEQYF. The CDR3, as DNA: TGTGCCTGGAGTCATTCCGGGTCCCTCTACGAGCAGTACTTC. The chain joins TRBV30 to TRBJ2-7; D is undetermined. The CDR3 totals 14 residues. The V end lost 2 bases, the J end lost 3 bases, and 14 bases lay between the germline ends. Germline V gene sequence: CDR1 GTSNPN, CDR2 SVGIG (reference sequence).

In this sample, this clonotype turned up a few times. The rearrangement links TRBV12-3 or TRBV12-4 to TRBJ2-5; 8 bases are a match to TRBD2. CDR3 size: 14 residues. J gave up 3 bases and V 5 bases, and 5 bases lay outside the gene matches. The CDR3 sequence: CASSKPGGEETQYF. DNA for the CDR3: TGTGCCAGCAGTAAGCCGGGGGGGGAAGAGACCCAGTACTTC.

The chain recombines TRBV11-3 with TRBJ1-1; no firm D call. The CDR3 has 16 residues. Trimming pared 0 bases from V and 0 bases from J, leaving 11 bases between. Germline-derived CDR1 and CDR2 are SGHNT and YENEEA. CDR3 loop: CASSLEGRVMNTEAFF. The CDR3 DNA reads TGTGCCAGCAGCTTAGAAGGTCGGGTGATGAACACTGAAGCTTTCTTT.

The CDR3 sequence is CATSGAAGTSGRAATDTQYF. The CDR3 DNA is TGTGCCACCAGTGGTGCTGCCGGGACTAGCGGGAGGGCCGCCACAGATACGCAGTATTTT. This rearrangement joins TRBV24-1 to TRBJ2-3; 16 nucleotides align to TRBD2. Germline assignment: CDR1 KGHDR and CDR2 SFDVKD. This CDR3 region has 20 residues. V gave up 5 bases and J gave up 2 bases; unmatched junction bases: 12.

As DNA, the CDR3 is TGTGCCAGCAGCCATCGCGGAAGCTCCTACAATGAGCAGTTCTTC. It yields the protein CASSHRGSSYNEQFF. This chain uses TRBV14 with TRBJ2-1, with D unclear. CDR3 length equals 15 residues. Germline V CDR1 and CDR2: SGHDN, FVKESK. Trimming stripped 3 bases from V and 0 bases from J, with 9 bases between.

With respect to this clonotype: A read error is likely, as this CDR3 ends without the conserved phenylalanine or tryptophan. V usage is TRBV14 and J usage is TRBJ2-3; D is uncertain. V was clipped by 1 base and J by 0 bases, with 8 bases between them. The germline V gene encodes CDR1 SGHDN and CDR2 FVKESK. There are 15 residues in the CDR3. CDR3 nucleotides: TGTGCCAGCAGCCAAGCTCCAACTAGCACAGATACGCAGTATCTT. Translating it yields CASSQAPTSTDTQYL.

This clonotype was detected only a few times. The CDR3 reads CATSARQGRQETQYF. CDR3 nucleotide sequence: TGTGCCACCAGCGCCAGACAGGGCCGCCAAGAGACCCAGTACTTC. The chain joins TRBV15 to TRBJ2-5; 7 nucleotides match TRBD1. The germline CDR1 and CDR2 sequences are LNHNV and YYDKDF (reference sequence). With V trimmed by 5 bases and J by 1 base, 7 bases remained unmatched. The CDR3 is 15 residues long.

The genes are TRBV7-9 and TRBJ2-7; 8 bases line up with TRBD1. The V gene end was trimmed by 4 bases and the J gene end by 3 bases; junction bases not matched to a gene: 5. Germline values: CDR1 SEHNR, CDR2 FQNEAQ (reference sequence). This CDR3 spans 14 amino acids. CDR3 DNA sequence: TGTGCCAGCAGCTCCATCACAGGGGGCTACGAGCAGTACTTC. It codes for CASSSITGGYEQYF.

This clonotype has only a few counts. It is unclear where the CDR3 begins or ends on the DNA, so no DNA is shown, and the CDR3 is as TCRdb lists it. The V call is TRBV19, the J call TRBJ2-1; whether TRBD1, the table's D call, matches the DNA was not checked. The CDR3 extends over 12 residues, inclusive of both ends. CDR1 is LNHDA, CDR2 SQIVND, per germline (reference sequence). The CDR3 spells CSSSGQGHLQFF.

This clonotype showed up just a few times. J is TRBJ2-1 and V is TRBV15, with 7 bases fitting TRBD2. The CDR3 covers 14 residues. V lost 8 bases, J lost 5 bases, and 9 bases stayed unmatched. Per the germline V gene, CDR1 is LNHNV and CDR2 is YYDKDF (reference sequence). The CDR3 protein is CATSGGLTHNEQFF. The DNA of the CDR3 is TGTGCCACCTCGGGGGGATTAACCCACAATGAGCAGTTCTTC.

At least ten counts were recorded for this clonotype. This chain joins TRBV2 and TRBJ1-5; no definite D call. V lost 5 bases and J lost 1, with 6 bases in between. The CDR3 is 13 amino acids. Germline lookup yields CDR1 SNHLY and CDR2 FYNNEI. This CDR3 is CASSKESNQPQHF. The CDR3 DNA reads as TGTGCCAGCAGTAAGGAAAGCAATCAGCCCCAGCATTTT.

This clonotype was seen repeatedly, ten times or more. The genes are TRBV12-3 or TRBV12-4 and TRBJ1-1; D may be TRBD1 (6 bases). The CDR3 covers 13 residues. V lost 3 bases and J lost 5, with 10 bases in between. CDR3 sequence reads: CASSLGAGTEAFF. CDR3 in DNA: TGTGCCAGCAGTTTGGGGGCGGGGACTGAAGCTTTCTTT.

This clonotype has a count of ten or more. The chain joins TRBV2 to TRBJ1-5, with D perhaps matching TRBD1 (6 bases). This CDR3 is 12 amino acids long. Trimming removed 4 bases at V and 5 bases at J, with 6 bases between. CDR1 and CDR2 (germline): SNHLY, FYNNEI. In DNA form, the CDR3 reads TGTGCCAGCAGTGCAGGGGATCAGCCCCAGCATTTT. It translates to CASSAGDQPQHF.

The chain employs TRBV15 and TRBJ2-7, with D possibly matching TRBD1 (6 bases). V was cut by 6 bases and J by 4 bases, with 13 bases left in between. The germline gives CDR1 LNHNV, CDR2 YYDKDF (reference sequence). This CDR3 is built from 13 residues. The CDR3 loop reads CATRRSGEYEQYF. As DNA, the CDR3 is TGTGCCACCAGACGGTCAGGGGAATACGAGCAGTACTTC.

This clonotype showed up many times. This rearrangement joins TRBV12-3 or TRBV12-4 to TRBJ2-7, with D unclear. The CDR3 loop spans 11 amino acids. The V gene lost 3 bases and the J gene lost 11 bases, with 11 bases spanning the gap. The CDR3 nucleotides read TGTGCCAGCAGTTTCGGTAGGGCCAAGTACTTC. Amino acids: CASSFGRAKYF.

This clonotype has at least ten counts. This rearrangement joins TRBV11-3 to TRBJ2-5, with D possibly TRBD2 on 6 matching bases. Trimming pared 1 base from V and 2 bases from J, leaving 11 bases between. The CDR3 sequence is 15 residues long. The germline V gene has CDR1 SGHNT and CDR2 YENEEA. CDR3 nucleotides: TGTGCCAGCAGCTTAGCGGGGGAGGCACAAGAGACCCAGTACTTC. This encodes CASSLAGEAQETQYF.

This clonotype has ten or more counts. The chain uses TRBV2 and TRBJ2-2, with D maybe TRBD2 (6 bases). The CDR3 spans 16 residues. V gave up 1 base and J gave up 1 base, with 10 bases separating them. Germline V gene lookup returns CDR1 SNHLY and CDR2 FYNNEI. DNA for the CDR3: TGTGCCAGCAGTGAAGGGGGACTCGGGAACACCGGGGAGCTGTTTTTT. Translation gives CASSEGGLGNTGELFF.

This rearrangement joins TRBV5-6 to TRBJ1-1; D is perhaps TRBD1 (6 bases). The CDR3 spans 15 residues. V lost 6 bases, J lost 2 bases, and 17 bases lay in between. CDR1 is SGHDT and CDR2 is YYEEEE in the germline V gene. The CDR3 loop is CASTGATSFNTEAFF. Here the CDR3 DNA reads TGTGCCAGCACGGGGGCAACCTCCTTTAACACTGAAGCTTTCTTT.

At least ten counts were recorded for this clonotype. The chain employs TRBV4-1 and TRBJ1-1, with D possibly being TRBD1 (5 bases). The germline CDR1 and CDR2 sequences are MGHRA and YSYEKL. V was pared by 2 bases and J by 6 bases, with 16 bases between. The CDR3 consists of 15 residues. The CDR3 DNA sequence: TGCGCCAGCAGCCAACCAAGCAAGGGGTCGTCTGAAGCTTTCTTT. Translating gives CASSQPSKGSSEAFF.

V gene TRBV7-9 combines with J gene TRBJ2-7, with TRBD2 matching 7 bases. CDR1 and CDR2 (germline): SEHNR, FQNEAQ (reference sequence). V dropped 2 bases and J dropped 2; count of bases not matched to a gene: 18. This CDR3 comprises 19 residues. The CDR3: CASSLSLKTPLAEPYEQYF. In DNA, the CDR3 is TGTGCCAGCAGCTTATCTCTTAAAACCCCCCTAGCGGAGCCCTACGAGCAGTACTTC.